Listed below are T cell receptor beta chains from one sample, sequenced in a study of blood T cells in healthy people across ages. One entry per CDR3 protein results from TCRdb running MiXCR on the 5' RACE reads. The table records about 1.6 million distinct CDR3 sequences, about 35% of them present only once. The sample comprised blood. All receptors derive from a woman between 25 and 40 years old in good health. Each CDR3 is given with its conserved first and last residue. The D gene is left open where the match is weak. Some rows mark clone size as missing; the rest say once, few, many or name a class of expanded clone.

.	TRBV12-3/TRBV12-4	TRBJ2-5	TRBD2	TGTGCCAGCAGTTTTGGAGTGACCCGGGACTATCAAGAGACCCAGTACTTC	CASSFGVTRDYQETQYF
.	TRBV14	TRBJ2-5	TRBD2	TGTGCCGGCAGCACCCGACTAGCGGGAAGACGGGAGACCCAGTACTTC	CAGSTRLAGRRETQYF
once	TRBV4-2	TRBJ1-5	.	TGTGCCAGCAGCCAAGAGGTAGGGACCAATCAGCCCCAGCATTTT	CASSQEVGTNQPQHF
few	TRBV7-3	TRBJ2-1	.	TGTGCCAGCAGCTTAACGGGGGTTTCCGGACGAAGCGCGGGGCGTCCTCTCTATGAGCAGTTCTTC	CASSLTGVSGRSAGRPLYEQFF
few	TRBV6-1	TRBJ1-5	TRBD1	TGTGCCAGCCGGACAGGGGTTAATCAGCCCCAGCATTTT	CASRTGVNQPQHF
few	TRBV20-1	TRBJ2-5	.	TGCAGTGCTGGCGGGACAGTACAAGAGACCCAGTACTTC	CSAGGTVQETQYF
many	TRBV7-9	TRBJ2-1	.	TGTGCCAGCAGCTTACAGTCTTCTAGAGGCGATGAGCAGTTCTTC	CASSLQSSRGDEQFF
.	TRBV5-1	TRBJ2-7	TRBD1	TGCGCCAGCAGCCCCGGACAGGCCCCTAAGAACGAGCAGTACTTC	CASSPGQAPKNEQYF
many	TRBV20-1	TRBJ1-2	.	TGCAGTGCTAGGGTGGGGGGCCAGGACTATGGCTACACCTTC	CSARVGGQDYGYTF
few	TRBV18	TRBJ2-7	.	TGTGCCAGCTCACCGAGGGGGGGCAGCGGGTACGAGCAGTACTTC	CASSPRGGSGYEQYF
many	TRBV4-1	TRBJ2-5	.	TGCGCCAGCAGCCAAGGGGCCGACCAAGAGACCCAGTACTTC	CASSQGADQETQYF
.	TRBV5-1	TRBJ1-1	.	TGCGCCAGCAGCTCCACCATCACTGAAGCTTTCTTT	CASSSTITEAFF
once	TRBV6-6	TRBJ2-1	.	TGTGCCAGCAGTTACTCAAATCTCGAGGGGGACTACAATGAGCAGTTCTTC	CASSYSNLEGDYNEQFF
.	TRBV6-8	TRBJ2-3	.	TGTGCCACCAAAGGAGTTACAGATACGCAGTATTTT	CATKGVTDTQYF
.	TRBV4-1	TRBJ2-1	.	TGCGCCAGCAGCCAGAGGCCCCGGGGAGACGGTGAGCAGTTCTTC	CASSQRPRGDGEQFF
.	TRBV27	TRBJ2-4	.	TGTGCCAGCAGTTTATCGCGGAGAGGGGAAAACATTCAGTACTTC	CASSLSRRGENIQYF
.	TRBV28	TRBJ2-7	.	TGTGCCAGCAGTCCCCCACAGGGGGCTCGACTAGCGCGCTACGAGCAGTACTTC	CASSPPQGARLARYEQYF
few	TRBV7-2	TRBJ2-7	TRBD2	TGTGCCAGCAGCTTAGGGGCAAGCGGGGGGAAGGAGCAGTACTTC	CASSLGASGGKEQYF
.	TRBV20-1	TRBJ2-2	.	TGCAGCGCTAGGGGCAGGGCGAACACCGGGGAGCTGTTTTTT	CSARGRANTGELFF
.	TRBV6-6	TRBJ2-7	TRBD2	TGTGCCAGCAGTCCCAACTCTGCCAGCGGGGGCTACGAGCAGTACTTC	CASSPNSASGGYEQYF
few	TRBV6-1	TRBJ1-2	.	TGTGCCAGCAGGTCCGGGGCTAACTATGGCTACACCTTC	CASRSGANYGYTF
.	TRBV9	TRBJ2-7	TRBD1	TGTGCCAGCAGCGTAGAGGGACAGGGGCACTACGAGCAGTACTTC	CASSVEGQGHYEQYF
.	TRBV7-9	TRBJ2-5	TRBD1	TGTGCCAGCAGCTTTCGGACAGGGGGCCCAGAGACCCAGTACTTC	CASSFRTGGPETQYF
.	TRBV20-1	TRBJ2-1	TRBD1	TGCAGTGCCACGGGACAGGTGAACAATGAGCAGTTCTTC	CSATGQVNNEQFF
.	TRBV20-1	TRBJ2-3	TRBD2	TGCAGTGGGGGCGGGGCTAGCGGGGTGACAGATACGCAGTATTTT	CSGGGASGVTDTQYF
.	TRBV20-1	TRBJ2-1	.	TGCAGTGCTAGCCGGGACCATGAGCAGTTCTTC	CSASRDHEQFF
.	TRBV12-3/TRBV12-4	TRBJ1-4	.	TGTGCCAGCAGTTTAGGGCCTGCAACTAATGAAAAACTGTTTTTT	CASSLGPATNEKLFF
.	TRBV27	TRBJ1-1	TRBD1	TGTGCCAGCAGTTTAATCAGCGGACAGGGGTGGTCTGAAGCTTTCTTT	CASSLISGQGWSEAFF
.	TRBV29-1	TRBJ2-7	.	TGCAGCGTTGGAGGTCCTAGCAGGAGCTCCTACGAGCAGTACTTC	CSVGGPSRSSYEQYF
.	TRBV9	TRBJ2-1	TRBD1	TGTGCCAGCAGCGCCGACCGGGACAGGGCTTCCTACAATGAGCAGTTCTTC	CASSADRDRASYNEQFF
.	TRBV7-9	TRBJ2-1	TRBD2	TGTGCCAGCAGCTTAAGTTTGGGGGGGGGAGTGCAGTTCTTC	CASSLSLGGGVQFF
.	TRBV7-2	TRBJ1-1	.	TGTGCCAGCAGCTTAGCTCAATATAACACTGAAGCTTTCTTT	CASSLAQYNTEAFF
.	TRBV20-1	TRBJ2-1	.	TGCAGTGCTAGAGATCAAGACTTCAGCTCCTACAATGAGCAGTTCTTC	CSARDQDFSSYNEQFF
.	TRBV5-1	TRBJ1-1	.	TGCGCCAGCAGCTTGGTCCCGGCAGGGGCAGGAAACATTGAAGCTTTCTTT	CASSLVPAGAGNIEAFF
once	TRBV6-1	TRBJ2-4	.	TGTGCCAGCAGTGACGGCAGACTAGCCAAAAACATTCAGTACTTC	CASSDGRLAKNIQYF
.	TRBV2	TRBJ2-5	TRBD1	TGTGCCAGCAGCACGACAGGGGCCACGGAGACCCAGTACTTC	CASSTTGATETQYF
few	TRBV11-2	TRBJ2-5	.	TGTGCCAGCAGGCTGGCGAACGGGGGCCCTGAGACCCAGTACTTC	CASRLANGGPETQYF
few	TRBV9	TRBJ2-7	TRBD1	TGTGCCAGCAGCGGGGGACAGGCCTTTGTCGAGCAGTACTTC	CASSGGQAFVEQYF
.	TRBV5-6	TRBJ1-3	.	TGTGCCAGCAGCTTAATTGGGCTCGGGTACGGAAACACCATATATTTT	CASSLIGLGYGNTIYF
.	TRBV12-3/TRBV12-4	TRBJ2-1	TRBD2	TGTGCCAGCAGAACTAGCGGGTATTACAATGAGCAGTTCTTC	CASRTSGYYNEQFF
.	TRBV5-1	TRBJ1-5	TRBD1	TGCGCCAGCGGGATAAACCGGGACAGACTTCTTCTCAATCAGCCCCAGCATTTT	CASGINRDRLLLNQPQHF
many	TRBV6-6	TRBJ2-3	.	TGTGCCAGCAGGGGGCCCACAGATACGCAGTATTTT	CASRGPTDTQYF
.	TRBV3-1	TRBJ1-5	TRBD1	TGTGCCAGCAGCCAGCGACAGGGGCACCAGCCCCAGCATTTT	CASSQRQGHQPQHF
many	TRBV6-1	TRBJ1-2	.	TGTGCCAGCAGAGGAGGACCGAGCTATGGCTACACCTTC	CASRGGPSYGYTF
.	TRBV12-3/TRBV12-4	TRBJ2-5	TRBD2	TGTGCCAGCAGTTCCAAAGGACTAGCGGGGGGCCCATGGGAGACCCAGTACTTC	CASSSKGLAGGPWETQYF
.	TRBV20-1	TRBJ2-7	.	TGCAGTGCTGTTGGGACGGATCAAGAGACCCGGTACTTC	CSAVGTDQETRYF
.	TRBV6-1	TRBJ2-7	TRBD2	TGTGCCAGCAGTACAAAACCCCAGACTAGCGGGATTGCGGGTAACGAGCAGTACTTC	CASSTKPQTSGIAGNEQYF
.	TRBV6-1	TRBJ1-1	.	TGTGCCAGCAGTGAAAATCCCCCACAGGGGAACACTGAAGCTTTCTTT	CASSENPPQGNTEAFF
few	TRBV11-2	TRBJ2-5	TRBD1	TGTGCCAGCAGCCCGTCGGGACAGCTTGAGTACTTC	CASSPSGQLEYF